This T cell receptor beta chain was documented in a study of Graves' ophthalmopathy and Graves' hyperthyroidism. Background on the study: Hyperthyroidism was classified as stable if no ophthalmopathy occurred within 18 months of follow-up.

Transcripts of RNA were the source for amplifying TCR beta CDR3 regions. An initial RT-PCR round employing HTBI primers preceded a second-round multiplex PCR. Via MiXCR, TCRdb re-called the multiplex PCR reads, giving one row per CDR3 protein. The profile covers a few hundred thousand distinct CDR3 sequences, with just under 40% appearing a single time and over 3.5% taken by the ten largest. This clonotype was seen at least ten times. Sequenced: peripheral blood or thyroid tissue (not recorded which). This clonotype was sampled from an adult man with Graves' hyperthyroidism.

The CDR3 sequence is CASSLFMSTHLLPGQVYEQYF. CDR3 DNA sequence: TGCGCCAGCAGCTTGTTCATGTCCACACACCTACTACCGGGACAGGTCTACGAGCAGTACTTC. The chain couples TRBV5-1 to TRBJ2-7, with TRBD1 matching over 8 bases. This CDR3 is 21 amino acids long. After removal of 1 base from V and 3 bases from J, the junction contained 24 bases not matched to a gene. CDR1 is SGHRS and CDR2 is YFSETQ in the germline V gene. Full variable domain (remainder filled in from reference TRBV5-1 and TRBJ2-7): KAGVTQTPRYLIKTRGQQVTLSCSPISGHRSVSWYQQTPGQGLQFLFEYFSETQRNKGNFPGRFSGRQFSNSRSEMNVSTLELGDSALYLCASSLFMSTHLLPGQVYEQYFGPGTRLTVT.